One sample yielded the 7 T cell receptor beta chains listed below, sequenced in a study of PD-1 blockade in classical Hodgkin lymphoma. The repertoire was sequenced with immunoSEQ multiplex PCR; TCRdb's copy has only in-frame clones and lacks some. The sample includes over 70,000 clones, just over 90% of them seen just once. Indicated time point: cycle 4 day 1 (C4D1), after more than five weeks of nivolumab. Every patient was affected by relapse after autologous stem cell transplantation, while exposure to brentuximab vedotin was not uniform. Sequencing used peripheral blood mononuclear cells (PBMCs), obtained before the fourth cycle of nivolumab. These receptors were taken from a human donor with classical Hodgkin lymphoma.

This CDR3 reads CASSLVGGSNQPQHF. The CDR3 coding sequence is TGTGCCAGCAGCTTAGTAGGCGGGAGCAATCAGCCCCAGCATTTT. The chain joins TRBV11-2 to TRBJ1-5; D gene uncertain. Trimming cost V 1 base and J 1 base, with 8 bases left between them. CDR1 and CDR2 (germline): SGHAT, FQNNGV. There are 15 residues in the CDR3.

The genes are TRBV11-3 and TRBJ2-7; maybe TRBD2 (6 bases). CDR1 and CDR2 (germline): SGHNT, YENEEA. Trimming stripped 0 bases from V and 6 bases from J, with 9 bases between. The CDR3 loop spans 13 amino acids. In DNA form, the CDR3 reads TGTGCCAGCAGCTTAGAAGGAGGGGCCGAGCAGTACTTC. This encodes CASSLEGGAEQYF.

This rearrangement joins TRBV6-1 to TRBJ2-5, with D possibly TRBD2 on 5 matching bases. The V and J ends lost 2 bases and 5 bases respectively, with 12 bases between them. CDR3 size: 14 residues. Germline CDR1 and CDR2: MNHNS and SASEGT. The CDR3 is CASSEMDFRETQYF. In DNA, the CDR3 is TGTGCCAGCAGTGAAATGGACTTCAGGGAGACCCAGTACTTC.

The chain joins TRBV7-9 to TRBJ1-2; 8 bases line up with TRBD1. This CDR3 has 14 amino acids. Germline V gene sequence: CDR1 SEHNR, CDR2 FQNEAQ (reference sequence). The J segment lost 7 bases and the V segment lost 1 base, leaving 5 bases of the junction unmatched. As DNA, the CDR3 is TGTGCCAGCAGCTTAGGGCAGGGGGCTGGTGGCTACACCTTC. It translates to CASSLGQGAGGYTF.

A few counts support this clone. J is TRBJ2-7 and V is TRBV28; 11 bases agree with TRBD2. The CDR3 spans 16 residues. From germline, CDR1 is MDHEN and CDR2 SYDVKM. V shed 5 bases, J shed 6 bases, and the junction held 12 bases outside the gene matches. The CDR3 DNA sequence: TGTGCCAGCAGTCATAGCCGAGGGCTAGCGGGGGGCGAGCAGTACTTC. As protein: CASSHSRGLAGGEQYF. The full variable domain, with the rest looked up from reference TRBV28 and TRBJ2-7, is DVKVTQSSRYLVKRTGEKVFLECVQDMDHENMFWYRQDPGLGLRLIYFSYDVKMKEKGDIPEGYSVSREKKERFSLILESASTNQTSMYLCASSHSRGLAGGEQYFGPGTRLTVT.

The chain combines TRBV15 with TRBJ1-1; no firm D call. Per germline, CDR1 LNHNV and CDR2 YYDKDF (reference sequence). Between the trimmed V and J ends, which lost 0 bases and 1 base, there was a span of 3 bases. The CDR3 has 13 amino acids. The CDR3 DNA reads TGTGCCACCAGCAGAGAACCGAACACTGAAGCTTTCTTT. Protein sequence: CATSREPNTEAFF.

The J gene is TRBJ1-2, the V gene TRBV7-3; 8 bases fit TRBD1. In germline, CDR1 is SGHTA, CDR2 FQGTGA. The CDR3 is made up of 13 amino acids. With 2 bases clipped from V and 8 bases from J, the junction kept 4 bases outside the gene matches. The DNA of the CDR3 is TGTGCCAGCAGCTTACGGACAGGGTACGGCTACACCTTC. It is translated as CASSLRTGYGYTF.